The T cell receptor beta chain described here comes from a study of T cell responses to AZD1222 COVID-19 vaccine. On the study more broadly: Pooled samples include second doses given at about 4 or 12 weeks.

V dropped 3 bases and J dropped 1 base, with 19 bases sitting between them. The CDR3 consists of 17 residues. CDR1 is SGHTA, CDR2 FQGNSA, per germline. Generated by immunoSEQ multiplex PCR, the TCRdb table keeps only in-frame clones and is missing some. The sample consists of more than 90,000 clones, more than 65% of them appearing once. Note on this clone: What it binds is not known.

Study conclusions and caveats: White British donors predominated, females outnumbered males, and clonal diversity was possibly underestimated. Samples come after the peak T cell response, not at day 14. Reportedly, nearly half of unique spike TCRs recognized epitopes outside B.1.351/B.1.1.7 mutations.

The receptor was isolated from an adult in good health. J is TRBJ2-7 and V is TRBV7-2; D assignment may be TRBD1 or TRBD2 (6 bases each). This specimen was peripheral blood, taken on day 0 of AZD1222 vaccination. The CDR3 spells CASSLSQWGASSYEQYF. CDR3 DNA: TGTGCCAGCAGCTTGTCCCAGTGGGGGGCATCGTCCTACGAGCAGTACTTC.